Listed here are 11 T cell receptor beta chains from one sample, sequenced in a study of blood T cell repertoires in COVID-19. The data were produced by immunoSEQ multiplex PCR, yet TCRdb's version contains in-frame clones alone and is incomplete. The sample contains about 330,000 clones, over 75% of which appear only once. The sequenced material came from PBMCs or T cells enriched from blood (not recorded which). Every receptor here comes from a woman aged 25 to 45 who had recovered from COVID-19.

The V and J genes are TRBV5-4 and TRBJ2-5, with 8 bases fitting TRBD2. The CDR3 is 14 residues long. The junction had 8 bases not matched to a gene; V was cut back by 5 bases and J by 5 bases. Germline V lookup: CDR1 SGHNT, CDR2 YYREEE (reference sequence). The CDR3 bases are TGTGCCAGCAGTCTCACGGGGGGGCGGGAGACCCAGTACTTC. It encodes CASSLTGGRETQYF.

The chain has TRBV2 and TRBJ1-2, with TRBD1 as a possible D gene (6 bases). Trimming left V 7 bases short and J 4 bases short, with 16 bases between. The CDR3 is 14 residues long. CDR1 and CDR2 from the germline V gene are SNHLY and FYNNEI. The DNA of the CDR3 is TGTGCCAGCACCCTGGGACATATGAGCTATGGCTACACCTTC. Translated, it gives CASTLGHMSYGYTF.

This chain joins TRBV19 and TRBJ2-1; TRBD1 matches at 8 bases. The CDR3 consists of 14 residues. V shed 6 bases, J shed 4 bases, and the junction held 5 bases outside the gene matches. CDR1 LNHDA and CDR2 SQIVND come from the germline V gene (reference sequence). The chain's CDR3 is CASSRQGLYNEQFF. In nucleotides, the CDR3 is TGTGCCAGTAGCAGACAGGGGCTTTACAATGAGCAGTTCTTC.

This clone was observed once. CDR3 residues: CASSLLGGRGTNEQFF. DNA for the CDR3: TGCGCCAGCAGCTTGTTGGGGGGCAGGGGGACGAATGAGCAGTTCTTC. V and J are TRBV5-1 and TRBJ2-1; D perhaps matches TRBD1 (7 bases). The CDR3 length is 16 residues. CDR1 SGHRS and CDR2 YFSETQ come from the germline V gene. Trimming shortened V by 1 base and J by 7 bases, and 18 bases separated the two germline ends.

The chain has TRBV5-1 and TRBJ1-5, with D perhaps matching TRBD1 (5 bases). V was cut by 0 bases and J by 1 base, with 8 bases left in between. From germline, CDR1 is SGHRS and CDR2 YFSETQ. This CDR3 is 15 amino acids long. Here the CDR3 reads CASSLDPGSNQPQHF. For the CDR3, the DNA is TGCGCCAGCAGCTTGGACCCAGGGAGCAATCAGCCCCAGCATTTT.

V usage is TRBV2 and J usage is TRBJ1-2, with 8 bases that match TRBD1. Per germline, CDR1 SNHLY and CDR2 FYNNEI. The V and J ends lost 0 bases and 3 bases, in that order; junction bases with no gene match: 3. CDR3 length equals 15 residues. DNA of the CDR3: TGTGCCAGCAGTGAAGCGCCGGGACAGGACTATGGCTACACCTTC. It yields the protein CASSEAPGQDYGYTF.

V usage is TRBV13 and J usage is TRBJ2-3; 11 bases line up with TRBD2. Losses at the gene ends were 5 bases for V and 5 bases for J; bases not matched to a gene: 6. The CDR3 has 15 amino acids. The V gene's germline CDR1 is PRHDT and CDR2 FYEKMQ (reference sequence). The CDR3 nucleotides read TGTGCCAGCAGCCTCACTAGCGGGGGTGAAGATACGCAGTATTTT. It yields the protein CASSLTSGGEDTQYF. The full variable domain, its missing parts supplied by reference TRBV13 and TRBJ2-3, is AAGVIQSPRHLIKEKRETATLKCYPIPRHDTVYWYQQGPGQDPQFLISFYEKMQSDKGSIPDRFSAQQFSDYHSELNMSSLELGDSALYFCASSLTSGGEDTQYFGPGTRLTVL.

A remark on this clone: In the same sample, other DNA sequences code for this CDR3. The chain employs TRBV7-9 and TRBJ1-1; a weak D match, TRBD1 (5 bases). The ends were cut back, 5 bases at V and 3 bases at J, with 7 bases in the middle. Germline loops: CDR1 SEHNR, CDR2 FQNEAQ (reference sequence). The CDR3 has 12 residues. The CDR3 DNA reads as TGTGCCAGCAGCCCGGGGGACACTGAAGCTTTCTTT. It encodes CASSPGDTEAFF.

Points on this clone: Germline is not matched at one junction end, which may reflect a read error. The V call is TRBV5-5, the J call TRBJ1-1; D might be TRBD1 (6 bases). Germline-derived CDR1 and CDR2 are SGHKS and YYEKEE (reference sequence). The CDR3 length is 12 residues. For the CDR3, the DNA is TGTGCCAGCAGCGGTCGGGACACCGAAGCTTTCTTT. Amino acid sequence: CASSGRDTEAFF.

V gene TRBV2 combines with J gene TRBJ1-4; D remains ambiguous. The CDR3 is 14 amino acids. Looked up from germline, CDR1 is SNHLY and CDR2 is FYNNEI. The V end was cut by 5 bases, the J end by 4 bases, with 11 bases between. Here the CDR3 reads CASSPDWLNEKLFF. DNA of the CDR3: TGTGCCAGCAGTCCTGACTGGCTTAATGAAAAACTGTTTTTT. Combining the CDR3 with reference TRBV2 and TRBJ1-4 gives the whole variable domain EPEVTQTPSHQVTQMGQEVILRCVPISNHLYFYWYRQILGQKVEFLVSFYNNEISEKSEIFDDQFSVERPDGSNFTLKIRSTKLEDSAMYFCASSPDWLNEKLFFGSGTQLSVL.

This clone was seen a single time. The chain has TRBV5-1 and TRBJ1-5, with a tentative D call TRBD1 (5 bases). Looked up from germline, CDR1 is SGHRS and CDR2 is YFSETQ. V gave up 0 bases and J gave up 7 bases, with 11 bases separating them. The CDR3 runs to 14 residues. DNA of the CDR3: TGCGCCAGCAGCTTGGCCGGGGGGGAACAGCCCCAGCATTTT. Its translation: CASSLAGGEQPQHF.